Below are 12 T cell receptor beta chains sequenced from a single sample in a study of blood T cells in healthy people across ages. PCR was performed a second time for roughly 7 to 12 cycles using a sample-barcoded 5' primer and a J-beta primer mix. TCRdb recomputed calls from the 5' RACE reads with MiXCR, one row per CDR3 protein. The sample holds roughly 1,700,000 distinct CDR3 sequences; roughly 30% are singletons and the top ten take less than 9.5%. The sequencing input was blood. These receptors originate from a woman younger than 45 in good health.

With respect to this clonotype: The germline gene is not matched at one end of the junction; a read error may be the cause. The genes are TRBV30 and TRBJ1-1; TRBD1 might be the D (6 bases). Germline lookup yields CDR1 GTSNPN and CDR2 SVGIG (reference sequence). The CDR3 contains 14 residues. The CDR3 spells CARSVQGGRVEAFF. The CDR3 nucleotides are TGTGCCAGGAGTGTACAGGGTGGCAGGGTTGAAGCTTTCTTT.

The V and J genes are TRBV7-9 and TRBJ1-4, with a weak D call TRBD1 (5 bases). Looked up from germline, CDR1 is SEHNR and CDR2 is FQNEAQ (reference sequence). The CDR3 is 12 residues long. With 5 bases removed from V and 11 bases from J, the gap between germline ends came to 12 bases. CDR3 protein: CASSPGTFKLFF. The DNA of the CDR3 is TGTGCCAGCAGCCCCGGGACTTTTAAACTGTTTTTT.

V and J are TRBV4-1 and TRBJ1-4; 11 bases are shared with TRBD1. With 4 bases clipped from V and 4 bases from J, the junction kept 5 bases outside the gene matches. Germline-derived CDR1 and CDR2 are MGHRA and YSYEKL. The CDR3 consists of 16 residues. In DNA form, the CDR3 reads TGCGCCAGCAGCCCGGACAGGGGGCTCTTTAATGAAAAACTGTTTTTT. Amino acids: CASSPDRGLFNEKLFF.

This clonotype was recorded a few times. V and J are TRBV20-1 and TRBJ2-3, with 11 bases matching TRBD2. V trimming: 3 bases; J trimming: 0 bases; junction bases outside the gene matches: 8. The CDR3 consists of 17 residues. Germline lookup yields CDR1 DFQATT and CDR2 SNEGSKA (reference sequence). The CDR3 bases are TGCAGTGCTAGGTTGCTAGCGGGGGGCCTCAGCACAGATACGCAGTATTTT. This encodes CSARLLAGGLSTDTQYF.

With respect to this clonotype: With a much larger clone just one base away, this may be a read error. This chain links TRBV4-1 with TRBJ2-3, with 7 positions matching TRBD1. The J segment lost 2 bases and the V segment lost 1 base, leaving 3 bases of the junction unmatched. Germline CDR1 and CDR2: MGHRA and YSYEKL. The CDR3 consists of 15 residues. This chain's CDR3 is CASSQVQGPTDTQYF. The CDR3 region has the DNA TGCGCCAGCAGCCAAGTACAGGGGCCCACAGATACGCAGTATTTT.

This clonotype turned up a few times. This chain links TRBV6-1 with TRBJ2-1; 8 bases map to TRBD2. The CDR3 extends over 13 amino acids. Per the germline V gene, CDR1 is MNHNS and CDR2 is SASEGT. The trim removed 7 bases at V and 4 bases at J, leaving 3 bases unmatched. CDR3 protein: CASNRGGYNEQFF. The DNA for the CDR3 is TGTGCCAGCAATCGGGGGGGTTACAATGAGCAGTTCTTC.

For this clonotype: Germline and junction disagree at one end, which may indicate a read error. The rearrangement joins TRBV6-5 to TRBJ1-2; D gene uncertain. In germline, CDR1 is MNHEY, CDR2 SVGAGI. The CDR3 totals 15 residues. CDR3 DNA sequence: TGTGCCAGCAGTAAACCGGGCGCCCTCAACTATAGCTACACCTTC. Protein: CASSKPGALNYSYTF.

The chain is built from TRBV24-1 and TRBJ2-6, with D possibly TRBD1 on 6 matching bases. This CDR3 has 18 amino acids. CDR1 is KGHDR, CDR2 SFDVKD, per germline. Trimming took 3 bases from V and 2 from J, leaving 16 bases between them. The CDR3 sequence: CATSDPALQGAGANVLTF. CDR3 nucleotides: TGTGCCACCAGTGATCCGGCCCTACAGGGAGCTGGGGCCAACGTCCTGACTTTC.

The CDR3 reads CASSLPTGVHGYTF. CDR3 coding DNA: TGTGCCAGCAGTTTGCCCACAGGGGTCCATGGCTACACCTTC. This chain joins TRBV12-3 or TRBV12-4 and TRBJ1-2; TRBD1 matches 7 bases. This CDR3 contains 14 residues. J was trimmed by 6 bases and V by 3 bases; bases with no gene match: 7.

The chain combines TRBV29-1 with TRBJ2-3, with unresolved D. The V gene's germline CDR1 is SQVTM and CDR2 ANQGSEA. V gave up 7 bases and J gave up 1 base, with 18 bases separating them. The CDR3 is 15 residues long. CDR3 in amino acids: CSGRPLIQRTDTQYF. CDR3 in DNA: TGCAGCGGTAGGCCTTTGATACAGCGCACAGATACGCAGTATTTT.

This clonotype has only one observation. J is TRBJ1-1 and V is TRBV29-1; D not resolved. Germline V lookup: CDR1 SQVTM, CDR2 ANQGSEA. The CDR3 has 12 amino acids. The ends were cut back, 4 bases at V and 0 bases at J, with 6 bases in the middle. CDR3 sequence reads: CSVVEMNTEAFF. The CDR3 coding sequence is TGCAGCGTTGTTGAGATGAACACTGAAGCTTTCTTT.

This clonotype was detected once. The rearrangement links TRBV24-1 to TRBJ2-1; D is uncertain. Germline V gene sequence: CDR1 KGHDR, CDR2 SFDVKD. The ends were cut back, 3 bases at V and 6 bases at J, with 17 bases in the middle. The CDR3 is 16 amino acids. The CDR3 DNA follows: TGTGCCACCAGTGATCCCCGGCCTGGGTCACTCAATGAGCAGTTCTTC. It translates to CATSDPRPGSLNEQFF.